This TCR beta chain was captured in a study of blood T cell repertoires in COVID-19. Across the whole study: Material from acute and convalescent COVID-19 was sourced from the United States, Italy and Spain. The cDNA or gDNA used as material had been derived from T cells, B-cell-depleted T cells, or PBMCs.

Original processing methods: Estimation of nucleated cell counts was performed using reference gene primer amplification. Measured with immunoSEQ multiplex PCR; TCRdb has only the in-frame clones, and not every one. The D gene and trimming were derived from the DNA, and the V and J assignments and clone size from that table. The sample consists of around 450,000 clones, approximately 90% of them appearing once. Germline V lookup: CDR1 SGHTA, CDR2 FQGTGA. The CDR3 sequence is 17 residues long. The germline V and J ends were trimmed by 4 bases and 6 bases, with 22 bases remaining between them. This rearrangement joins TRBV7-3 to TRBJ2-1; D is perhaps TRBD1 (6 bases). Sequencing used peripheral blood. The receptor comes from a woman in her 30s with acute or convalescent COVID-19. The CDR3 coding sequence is TGTGCCAGCAGCTCCTGGCAGGGGATTGGCTTCCGCAATGAGCAGTTCTTC. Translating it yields CASSSWQGIGFRNEQFF.